This T cell receptor (beta chain) appears in the sequencing data of a study of CD8+CD57+ T cells in acquired aplastic anemia. Study background: Each DNA sample taken from sorted CD4+ and CD8+ cells came to 3 to 4 ug on average. Whole-study findings and limits: No significant difference in CD8+ Simpson's diversity was found between patients and controls. The number of CD8+ CDR3 sequences shared by patients and controls was approximately 28.

Genomic DNA provided the template from which TCR beta VDJ and CDR3 profiles were obtained. TCRdb re-analysed the reads in MiXCR, keeping a single row per CDR3 protein. The table has fewer than 200,000 distinct CDR3 sequences, 63% seen once. The germline V gene encodes CDR1 SEHNR and CDR2 FQNEAQ (reference sequence). Unmatched junction bases numbered 16, after V lost 1 base and J lost 10 bases. The CDR3 extends over 18 amino acids. Concerning this clonotype itself: Its target is not known.

The rearrangement uses TRBV7-9 and TRBJ1-6; 7 nucleotides align to TRBD1. The material sequenced was sorted CD4+, CD8+, or CD8+CD57+ T cells (not recorded which) from PBMCs. This receptor was identified in a human donor in good health. CDR3 DNA: TGTGCCAGCAGCTTAGGGATCGGGCAAGGGGGCGAACGGTCACCCCTCCACTTT. This codes for CASSLGIGQGGERSPLHF.